The 6 T cell receptor beta chains presented below share a single source sample, sequenced in a study of T-cell memory formation after mild COVID-19. TCRdb recomputed calls from the 5' RACE reads with MiXCR, one row per CDR3 protein. Of 530,000 or so distinct CDR3 sequences listed, roughly 17% are singletons. Sequenced material: PBMCs or a T cell subset sorted from them (not recorded which). The receptor set was obtained from an adult woman who had mild COVID-19 (a few samples of this study predate the infection). Cell type and time point are not known.

The chain employs TRBV6-2 or TRBV6-3 and TRBJ1-2; a weak D match, TRBD1 (6 bases). Germline V lookup: CDR1 MNHEY, CDR2 SVGEGT. Trimming stripped 2 bases from V and 4 bases from J, with 14 bases between. CDR3 length: 15 amino acids. This CDR3 reads CASSYIGGRSYGYTF. The CDR3 DNA reads as TGTGCCAGCAGTTACATCGGGGGCAGGAGCTATGGCTACACCTTC.

V is TRBV7-9 and J is TRBJ2-7, with 8 bases identical to TRBD1. The CDR3 covers 16 residues. Losses at the gene ends were 1 base for V and 2 bases for J; bases not matched to a gene: 7. CDR1 is SEHNR and CDR2 is FQNEAQ in the germline V gene (reference sequence). CDR3 DNA sequence: TGTGCCAGCAGCTTAGTGGTGACAGGGGTAACCTACGAGCAGTACTTC. Protein product: CASSLVVTGVTYEQYF.

This clonotype was seen many times. The rearrangement uses TRBV5-1 and TRBJ2-1; D possibly matches TRBD1 or TRBD2 (6 bases each). Trimming took 5 bases from V and 7 from J, leaving 16 bases between them. CDR3 length: 14 amino acids. Germline CDR1 reads SGHRS; CDR2 reads YFSETQ. CDR3 in amino acids: CASSSGGGKNEQFF. DNA for the CDR3: TGCGCCAGCAGTAGCGGAGGGGGTAAGAATGAGCAGTTCTTC.

CDR3 amino acids: CSLWLENTGELFF. The CDR3 coding sequence is TGCAGCCTGTGGCTAGAAAACACCGGGGAGCTGTTTTTT. The chain links TRBV29-1 to TRBJ2-2; the D is unclear. This CDR3 has 13 residues. V lost 8 bases, J lost 2 bases, and 12 bases lay in between. From germline, CDR1 is SQVTM and CDR2 ANQGSEA.

The chain uses TRBV5-5 and TRBJ2-3, with 10 positions matching TRBD2. J lost 3 bases, V lost 5 bases, and 6 bases had no gene match. The V gene's germline CDR1 is SGHKS and CDR2 YYEKEE (reference sequence). The CDR3 consists of 15 residues. CDR3 amino acids: CASRPGTSATDTQYF. CDR3 coding DNA: TGTGCCAGCAGGCCCGGGACTAGCGCAACAGATACGCAGTATTTT.

In this sample, this clonotype turned up once. The chain employs TRBV6-2 or TRBV6-3 and TRBJ2-6; tentative D call: TRBD2 (5 bases). The V gene's germline CDR1 is MNHEY and CDR2 SVGEGT. Trimming pared 0 bases from V and 0 bases from J, leaving 12 bases between. There are 18 residues in the CDR3. CDR3 sequence: CASSYSPDWRSGANVLTF. The CDR3 DNA sequence: TGTGCCAGCAGTTACTCGCCGGACTGGCGCTCTGGGGCCAACGTCCTGACTTTC.